The 5 T cell receptor beta chains presented below share a single source sample, sequenced in a study of neoadjuvant anti-PD-1 for oral cavity cancer. Assay used: immunoSEQ multiplex PCR; TCRdb lists only in-frame clones, some missing. The sample shows 11,000 to 15,000 clones, around 75% of them seen only once. Sequencing was performed on PBMCs, taken before nivolumab (anti-PD-1) treatment. The receptors originated from a person aged 35-79 years with oral cavity squamous cell carcinoma.

This clone is a singleton in its sample. This sequence joins TRBV28 and TRBJ1-3; D is possibly TRBD1 (6 bases). Germline CDR1 and CDR2: MDHEN and SYDVKM. The CDR3 runs 15 residues. V lost 3 bases and J lost 5, with 14 bases in between. CDR3 residues: CASSFSTGTRNTIYF. DNA for the CDR3: TGTGCCAGCAGTTTTTCTACAGGGACTAGAAACACCATATATTTT.

This clone was observed a few times. The rearrangement joins TRBV7-9 to TRBJ1-5; D gene ambiguous. This CDR3 is 14 amino acids long. CDR1 SEHNR and CDR2 FQNEAQ come from the germline V gene (reference sequence). V lost 1 base, J lost 7 bases, and 11 bases lay in between. In DNA form, the CDR3 reads TGTGCCAGCAGCTTAGGAGACCTAAGGCAGCCCCAGCATTTT. Translating gives CASSLGDLRQPQHF.

The chain's CDR3 is CASSQEGYGNTIYF. Written as DNA, the CDR3 is TGCGCCAGCAGCCAAGAAGGGTACGGAAACACCATATATTTT. The gene calls are TRBV4-1 and TRBJ1-3; the D is unclear. V lost 0 bases and J lost 4, with 7 bases in between. This CDR3 region has 14 residues. In germline, CDR1 is MGHRA, CDR2 YSYEKL.

The chain employs TRBV7-2 and TRBJ2-3; D tentatively fits TRBD1 or TRBD2 (5 bases each). Per the germline V gene, CDR1 is SGHTA and CDR2 is FQGNSA. V was pared by 4 bases and J by 2 bases, with 16 bases between. The length of the CDR3 is 16 residues. The CDR3 here is CASSSFGTLDTDTQYF. In nucleotides, the CDR3 is TGTGCCAGCAGCTCTTTCGGGACCCTCGACACAGATACGCAGTATTTT.

The chain combines TRBV5-1 with TRBJ2-7, with unresolved D. Trimming shortened V by 1 base and J by 3 bases, and 8 bases separated the two germline ends. Germline-derived CDR1 and CDR2 are SGHRS and YFSETQ. The CDR3 extends over 13 amino acids. The CDR3 protein is CASSLSDYYEQYF. CDR3 DNA: TGCGCCAGCAGCTTGTCGGATTACTACGAGCAGTACTTC.